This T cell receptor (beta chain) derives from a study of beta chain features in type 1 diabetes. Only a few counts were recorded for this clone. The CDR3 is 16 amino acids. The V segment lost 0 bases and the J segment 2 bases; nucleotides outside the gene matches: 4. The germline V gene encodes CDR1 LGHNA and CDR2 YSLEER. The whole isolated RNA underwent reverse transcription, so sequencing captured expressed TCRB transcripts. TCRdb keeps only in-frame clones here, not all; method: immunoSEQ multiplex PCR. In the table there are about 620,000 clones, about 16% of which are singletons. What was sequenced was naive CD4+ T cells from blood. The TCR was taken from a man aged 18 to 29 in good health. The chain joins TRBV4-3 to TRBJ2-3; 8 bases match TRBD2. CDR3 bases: TGCGCCAGCAGCCAAGATCAAGCGGGGGCCACAGATACGCAGTATTTT. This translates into CASSQDQAGATDTQYF.